The next 5 T cell receptor beta chains were all read from a single sample in a study of CD8+ T cells in alopecia areata. Extraction and reverse transcription of RNA yielded cDNA as the sequencing template. The data were produced by immunoSEQ multiplex PCR, yet TCRdb's version contains in-frame clones alone and is incomplete. The sample holds 25,000 to 35,000 clones; about three fifths are singletons and the top ten take over 15%. Specimen: NKG2D-high CD8+ T cells sorted from blood. The origin of the receptors is a human donor with alopecia areata.

This clone was picked up one time. V is TRBV30 and J is TRBJ1-1; maybe TRBD1 (5 bases). Germline V lookup: CDR1 GTSNPN, CDR2 SVGIG (reference sequence). Trimming shortened V by 2 bases and J by 4 bases, and 29 bases separated the two germline ends. This CDR3 is built from 19 residues. CDR3 bases: TGTGCCTGGAGTCGGAGGCCCTTTTCGGGGACTTCCAAGGGCACTGAAGCTTTCTTT. This gives the protein CAWSRRPFSGTSKGTEAFF.

The chain combines TRBV14 with TRBJ2-1; D remains ambiguous. This CDR3 comprises 14 residues. Trimming took 6 bases from V and 4 from J, leaving 13 bases between them. CDR1 and CDR2 from the germline V gene are SGHDN and FVKESK. The CDR3 sequence is CASSWMTQYNEQFF. CDR3 sequence (DNA): TGTGCCAGCAGTTGGATGACCCAATACAATGAGCAGTTCTTC.

The chain recombines TRBV30 with TRBJ1-2, with D possibly TRBD1 on 6 matching bases. The CDR3 extends over 15 amino acids. Germline values: CDR1 GTSNPN, CDR2 SVGIG (reference sequence). Trimming removed 3 bases at V and 0 bases at J, with 14 bases between. The DNA for the CDR3 is TGTGCCTGGAGGTTCCGGGACACATCTAACTATGGCTACACCTTC. It translates to CAWRFRDTSNYGYTF.

This clone was observed once. The chain has TRBV4-1 and TRBJ1-5, with 10 bases identical to TRBD1. The V and J ends lost 1 base and 2 bases, in that order; junction bases with no gene match: 2. The germline gives CDR1 MGHRA, CDR2 YSYEKL. The CDR3 is made up of 16 amino acids. The CDR3 loop reads CASSQGGTGGNQPQHF. The DNA of the CDR3 is TGCGCCAGCAGCCAAGGCGGGACAGGGGGCAATCAGCCCCAGCATTTT.

This rearrangement joins TRBV7-2 to TRBJ2-6, with no clear D. The germline V and J ends were trimmed by 2 bases and 8 bases, with 22 bases remaining between them. The germline V gene has CDR1 SGHTA and CDR2 FQGNSA. The CDR3 is 18 residues long. The CDR3 here is CASSLSFVTDLGTNVLTF. As DNA, the CDR3 is TGTGCCAGCAGCTTAAGTTTTGTCACGGATCTGGGGACCAACGTCCTGACTTTC.